These T cell receptor beta chains were read from a single sample in a study of neurological immune-mediated disorders. TCRdb recomputed calls from the 5' RACE reads with MiXCR, one row per CDR3 protein. Among around 64,000 distinct CDR3 sequences listed, 12% were seen once. The sequencing input was PBMCs. The origin of the receptors is a woman aged 60-75 years with HTLV-1-associated myelopathy (HAM/TSP). Each CDR3 is given with its conserved first and last residue. Each record gives: J gene, CDR3 length, D gene, clone size, V gene, CDR3 protein, CDR3 DNA. A D gene is named only where the DNA matches it firmly. The size of a clone is reported for some rows only, either as once, few or many, or as a class for expanded clones.

J: TRBJ2-4
length: 15
D: TRBD1
size: many
V: TRBV27
CDR3: CASSLRSYRGYIQYF
DNA: TGTGCCAGCAGTTTACGGAGTTACAGGGGGTACATTCAGTACTTC

J: TRBJ2-2
length: 13
D: TRBD2
size: many
V: TRBV6-2/TRBV6-3
CDR3: CASRASGSRELFF
DNA: TGTGCCAGCAGGGCTAGCGGGAGTCGGGAGCTGTTTTTT

J: TRBJ2-5
length: 11
D: -
size: -
V: TRBV20-1
CDR3: CSAGSSRTQYF
DNA: TGCAGTGCCGGGTCTTCAAGGACCCAGTACTTC

J: TRBJ2-7
length: 20
D: -
size: -
V: TRBV28
CDR3: CASSLMSWTILEGGRYEQYF
DNA: TGTGCCAGCAGTTTAATGTCCTGGACTATCCTGGAGGGGGGGAGGTACGAGCAGTACTTC

J: TRBJ2-7
length: 14
D: -
size: many
V: TRBV28
CDR3: CASSRLGSRNEQYF
DNA: TGTGCCAGCAGTCGGCTCGGGAGCCGGAACGAGCAGTACTTC

J: TRBJ2-2
length: 15
D: -
size: many
V: TRBV15
CDR3: CATSRDGLDTGELFF
DNA: TGTGCCACCAGCAGAGATGGGCTGGACACCGGGGAGCTGTTTTTT

J: TRBJ2-5
length: 14
D: TRBD2
size: few
V: TRBV7-7
CDR3: CASSPGLVQETQYF
DNA: TGTGCCAGCAGCCCGGGACTAGTCCAAGAGACCCAGTACTTC

J: TRBJ2-3
length: 16
D: -
size: -
V: TRBV4-1
CDR3: CASSQGAGRGTDTQYF
DNA: TGCGCCAGCAGCCAAGGGGCAGGACGGGGCACAGATACGCAGTATTTT

J: TRBJ2-2
length: 15
D: -
size: many
V: TRBV10-3
CDR3: CAISLDDRSTGELFF
DNA: TGTGCCATCAGTTTAGACGACAGGTCCACCGGGGAGCTGTTTTTT

J: TRBJ2-7
length: 12
D: -
size: many
V: TRBV6-1
CDR3: CASSNRVSEQYF
DNA: TGTGCCAGCAGCAACAGGGTGAGCGAGCAGTACTTC

J: TRBJ2-7
length: 13
D: TRBD2
size: few
V: TRBV20-1
CDR3: CSASGRARYEQYF
DNA: TGCAGTGCTAGCGGGAGGGCCCGTTACGAGCAGTACTTC

J: TRBJ1-1
length: 15
D: -
size: few
V: TRBV18
CDR3: CASSPIENRDSEAFF
DNA: TGTGCCAGCTCACCAATCGAAAACAGGGACTCTGAAGCTTTCTTT

J: TRBJ2-3
length: 15
D: TRBD1
size: -
V: TRBV20-1
CDR3: CSARRQGEGTDTQYF
DNA: TGCAGTGCGAGACGACAGGGGGAAGGAACAGATACGCAGTATTTT

J: TRBJ1-4
length: 16
D: -
size: many
V: TRBV6-5
CDR3: CASSYEGWPTNEKLFF
DNA: TGTGCCAGCAGTTACGAAGGGTGGCCAACTAATGAAAAACTGTTTTTT

J: TRBJ1-4
length: 12
D: -
size: many
V: TRBV28
CDR3: CASSVSREKLFF
DNA: TGTGCCAGCAGTGTTTCCCGGGAAAAACTGTTTTTT

J: TRBJ1-2
length: 16
D: TRBD1
size: many
V: TRBV29-1
CDR3: CSARSLKDRGLDGYTF
DNA: TGCAGCGCCCGCTCCCTGAAAGACAGGGGGCTCGATGGCTACACCTTC

J: TRBJ2-2
length: 14
D: TRBD1
size: many
V: TRBV7-2
CDR3: CASSLGQGSGELFF
DNA: TGTGCCAGCAGCTTAGGACAGGGGTCCGGGGAGCTGTTTTTT

J: TRBJ2-5
length: 14
D: -
size: many
V: TRBV27
CDR3: CASSLTSIGETQYF
DNA: TGTGCCAGCAGCCTGACTAGTATCGGAGAGACCCAGTACTTC

J: TRBJ2-2
length: 20
D: -
size: many
V: TRBV5-1
CDR3: CASSWTGLAGDHRTPGSCFF
DNA: -

J: TRBJ2-1
length: 17
D: TRBD2
size: many
V: TRBV5-1
CDR3: CASSLTSGTNSYNEQFF
DNA: TGCGCCAGCAGCTTAACTAGCGGGACAAACTCCTACAATGAGCAGTTCTTC

J: TRBJ2-7
length: 13
D: -
size: many
V: TRBV20-1
CDR3: CSARDQRLGEQYF
DNA: TGCAGTGCTAGAGATCAGAGGTTGGGGGAGCAGTACTTC

J: TRBJ2-1
length: 12
D: -
size: many
V: TRBV5-4
CDR3: CASSLDHREQFF
DNA: TGTGCCAGCAGCTTGGACCACCGGGAGCAGTTCTTC

J: TRBJ2-7
length: 15
D: -
size: many
V: TRBV20-1
CDR3: CSARDLDGSGYEQYF
DNA: TGCAGTGCTAGAGATCTGGACGGGAGTGGGTACGAGCAGTACTTC

J: TRBJ2-1
length: 13
D: TRBD2
size: many
V: TRBV5-1
CDR3: CASSKGLAGSRFF
DNA: TGCGCCAGCAGCAAGGGACTAGCGGGAAGCAGGTTCTTC

J: TRBJ2-7
length: 14
D: -
size: many
V: TRBV5-1
CDR3: CASSWGQPTYEQYF
DNA: TGCGCCAGCAGCTGGGGACAACCTACCTACGAGCAGTACTTC

J: TRBJ2-2
length: 12
D: -
size: many
V: TRBV20-1
CDR3: CSAEGSPGELFF
DNA: TGCAGTGCGGAAGGTTCGCCCGGGGAGCTGTTTTTT

J: TRBJ1-2
length: 15
D: TRBD1
size: many
V: TRBV12-3/TRBV12-4
CDR3: CASRSTGTEGYGYTF
DNA: TGTGCCAGCAGATCCACCGGGACAGAAGGCTATGGCTACACCTTC

J: TRBJ1-1
length: 17
D: -
size: few
V: TRBV4-2
CDR3: CASSQEVGLMMNTEAFF
DNA: TGTGCCAGCAGCCAAGAAGTGGGGTTGATGATGAACACTGAAGCTTTCTTT

J: TRBJ2-1
length: 12
D: -
size: many
V: TRBV3-1
CDR3: CASSPLIGEQFF
DNA: TGTGCCAGCAGCCCCCTTATTGGCGAGCAGTTCTTC

J: TRBJ2-1
length: 15
D: -
size: many
V: TRBV5-4
CDR3: CASSFWAGSYNEQFF
DNA: TGTGCCAGCAGCTTTTGGGCGGGCTCCTACAATGAGCAGTTCTTC

J: TRBJ2-5
length: 12
D: -
size: many
V: TRBV29-1
CDR3: CSVRLGGETQYF
DNA: TGCAGCGTACGCCTGGGTGGGGAGACCCAGTACTTC

J: TRBJ2-1
length: 13
D: -
size: many
V: TRBV5-5
CDR3: CASGRVTGGEQFF
DNA: TGTGCCAGCGGGCGGGTGACCGGGGGTGAGCAGTTCTTC

J: TRBJ2-2
length: 13
D: -
size: -
V: TRBV9
CDR3: CASSVDQATGLFF
DNA: TGTGCCAGCAGCGTAGATCAAGCCACGGGGCTGTTTTTT

J: TRBJ2-7
length: 13
D: -
size: many
V: TRBV29-1
CDR3: CSVLGTGRYEQYF
DNA: TGCAGCGTTCTTGGGACCGGACGCTACGAGCAGTACTTC

J: TRBJ1-2
length: 12
D: TRBD1
size: many
V: TRBV5-6
CDR3: CASSWGTGQYTF
DNA: TGTGCCAGCAGCTGGGGGACAGGTCAATACACCTTC

J: TRBJ2-2
length: 15
D: -
size: many
V: TRBV11-3
CDR3: CASSFRQGGTGELFF
DNA: TGTGCCAGCAGCTTTCGGCAGGGGGGAACCGGGGAGCTGTTTTTT

J: TRBJ2-1
length: 15
D: TRBD1
size: many
V: TRBV5-1
CDR3: CASSWGQGKYNEQFF
DNA: TGCGCCAGCAGCTGGGGACAGGGGAAATACAATGAGCAGTTCTTC

J: TRBJ2-5
length: 13
D: -
size: many
V: TRBV5-1
CDR3: CASSSEPGKTQYF
DNA: TGCGCCAGCAGCTCAGAACCCGGGAAGACCCAGTACTTC

J: TRBJ2-1
length: 13
D: -
size: -
V: TRBV7-3
CDR3: CASSQSPLNEQFF
DNA: TGCGCCAGCAGCCAAAGCCCGCTCAATGAGCAGTTCTTC

J: TRBJ2-6
length: 17
D: -
size: -
V: TRBV10-3
CDR3: CAISDSGVTLGANVLTF
DNA: TGTGCCATCAGTGATTCAGGGGTTACTCTTGGTGCCAACGTCCTGACTTTC

J: TRBJ2-2
length: 16
D: TRBD2
size: -
V: TRBV10-1
CDR3: CASSTTRAGVTGELFF
DNA: TGCGCCAGCAGCACGACCCGGGCGGGGGTAACCGGGGAGCTGTTTTTT

J: TRBJ2-7
length: 14
D: -
size: few
V: TRBV6-1
CDR3: CASSEGDRAYEQYF
DNA: TGTGCCAGCAGTGAAGGGGATCGGGCCTACGAGCAGTACTTC

J: TRBJ1-1
length: 16
D: TRBD1
size: many
V: TRBV4-1
CDR3: CASSQALGTGGFRAFF
DNA: TGCGCCAGCAGCCAAGCCCTAGGGACAGGGGGCTTCCGTGCTTTCTTT

J: TRBJ1-3
length: 13
D: -
size: many
V: TRBV4-1
CDR3: CASSQDYRNTIYF
DNA: TGCGCCAGCAGCCAAGATTACAGAAACACCATATATTTT

J: TRBJ1-5
length: 12
D: -
size: many
V: TRBV20-1
CDR3: CSARAGGQPQHF
DNA: TGCAGTGCTAGGGCAGGCGGGCAGCCCCAGCATTTT

J: TRBJ2-1
length: 14
D: -
size: many
V: TRBV6-5
CDR3: CASSYERADNEQFF
DNA: TGTGCCAGCAGTTACGAGCGGGCCGACAATGAGCAGTTCTTC

J: TRBJ2-4
length: 16
D: -
size: many
V: TRBV4-1
CDR3: CASSQGTAIAKNIQYF
DNA: TGCGCCAGCAGCCAAGGGACCGCTATAGCCAAAAACATTCAGTACTTC

J: TRBJ1-2
length: 13
D: -
size: many
V: TRBV6-6
CDR3: CASTPLANYGYTF
DNA: TGTGCCAGCACCCCCTTGGCTAACTATGGCTACACCTTC

J: TRBJ1-5
length: 15
D: TRBD1
size: many
V: TRBV27
CDR3: CASSSGQGAFQPQHF
DNA: TGTGCCAGCAGTTCCGGACAGGGGGCGTTTCAGCCCCAGCATTTT

J: TRBJ2-4
length: 14
D: -
size: many
V: TRBV20-1
CDR3: CSAETPLAKNIQYF
DNA: TGCAGTGCCGAGACCCCCTTAGCCAAAAACATTCAGTACTTC

J: TRBJ2-1
length: 14
D: -
size: many
V: TRBV15
CDR3: CATSRDGVSRVQFF
DNA: TGTGCCACCAGCAGAGATGGGGTTTCTAGGGTGCAGTTCTTC

J: TRBJ2-1
length: 13
D: -
size: many
V: TRBV5-6
CDR3: CASSPILVNEQFF
DNA: TGTGCCAGCAGCCCTATACTAGTCAATGAGCAGTTCTTC

J: TRBJ1-6
length: 13
D: -
size: many
V: TRBV5-1
CDR3: CASSSAGDSPLHF
DNA: TGCGCCAGCAGCTCCGCCGGGGACTCACCCCTCCACTTT

J: TRBJ2-7
length: 13
D: TRBD1
size: many
V: TRBV20-1
CDR3: CSAPGTGAYAQYF
DNA: TGCAGTGCTCCCGGGACAGGGGCCTATGCGCAGTACTTC

J: TRBJ1-2
length: 12
D: -
size: many
V: TRBV6-1
CDR3: CASSEVAAGYTF
DNA: TGTGCCAGCAGTGAAGTGGCGGCGGGCTACACCTTC